Following are 11 T cell receptor beta chains from one sample sequenced in a study of graft-versus-host responses after intestinal transplantation. No cognate antigen is known for these TCRs. Using immunoSEQ multiplex PCR, the repertoire was profiled, and TCRdb retains in-frame clones only, with some absent. The table lists 95,000 to 130,000 clones, roughly nine tenths of them singletons. The specimen was unstimulated CD4+ T cells sorted from spleen or lymph node cells, collected before intestinal transplant. These receptors originate from a human donor who received an intestinal transplant.

This chain connects TRBV28 to TRBJ2-1; perhaps TRBD1 as D (5 bases). CDR3 length: 12 amino acids. The germline V gene has CDR1 MDHEN and CDR2 SYDVKM. The V and J ends lost 6 bases and 8 bases respectively, with 11 bases between them. The CDR3 DNA reads TGTGCCAGCAGGCCAGGGAACGATGAGCAGTTCTTC. Translation gives CASRPGNDEQFF. Based on the CDR3 plus reference TRBV28 and TRBJ2-1, the full variable domain is DVKVTQSSRYLVKRTGEKVFLECVQDMDHENMFWYRQDPGLGLRLIYFSYDVKMKEKGDIPEGYSVSREKKERFSLILESASTNQTSMYLCASRPGNDEQFFGPGTRLTVL.

On this clone itself: A junction boundary mismatches the germline segment, possibly from a read error. The gene calls are TRBV30 and TRBJ2-7; D gene ambiguous. The CDR3 consists of 11 residues. Looked up from germline, CDR1 is GTSNPN and CDR2 is SVGIG (reference sequence). The CDR3 sequence is CAWSGNMESRF. CDR3 DNA sequence: TGTGCCTGGAGTGGAAACATGGAGTCGCGCTTC.

V gene TRBV5-1 combines with J gene TRBJ2-3, with 10 positions matching TRBD1. The CDR3 runs to 15 residues. Germline V gene sequence: CDR1 SGHRS, CDR2 YFSETQ. J lost 4 bases, V lost 3 bases, and 5 bases had no gene match. CDR3 protein: CASSSGTGVSDTQYF. The CDR3 bases are TGCGCCAGCAGCTCCGGGACAGGGGTTTCAGATACGCAGTATTTT.

The chain links TRBV25-1 to TRBJ1-1; perhaps TRBD1 as D (6 bases). This CDR3 has 13 amino acids. Trimming cost V 5 bases and J 5 bases, with 12 bases left between them. Germline V gene data show CDR1 as MGHDK and CDR2 as SYGVNS. This CDR3 reads CASSPRQATEAFF. CDR3 sequence (DNA): TGTGCCAGCAGTCCACGACAGGCGACTGAAGCTTTCTTT. Together with reference TRBV25-1 and TRBJ1-1, the CDR3 gives the full variable domain: EADIYQTPRYLVIGTGKKITLECSQTMGHDKMYWYQQDPGMELHLIHYSYGVNSTEKGDLSSESTVSRIRTEHFPLTLESARPSHTSQYLCASSPRQATEAFFGQGTRLTVV.

The chain uses TRBV10-2 and TRBJ2-7, with D possibly TRBD1 on 6 matching bases. V shed 2 bases and J shed 6 bases, with 17 bases lying between them. This CDR3 is 15 amino acids long. CDR1 is WSHSY, CDR2 SAAADI, per germline. The CDR3 nucleotides read TGCGCCAGCAGTGAGCCTTCTCCAACAGGGTCCGAGCAGTACTTC. Translated, it gives CASSEPSPTGSEQYF.

This clone has a single count. The genes are TRBV9 and TRBJ1-4; unclear D gene. This CDR3 has 14 amino acids. The V and J ends lost 4 bases and 10 bases respectively, with 17 bases between them. CDR1 is SGDLS, CDR2 YYNGEE, per germline. In nucleotides, the CDR3 is TGTGCCAGCAGCTCCTACGGGTCGTCGCGAAAACTGTTTTTT. It encodes CASSSYGSSRKLFF.

The chain uses TRBV27 and TRBJ2-3; TRBD1 agrees at 7 bases. Trimming removed 5 bases from V and 0 bases from J; junction bases left unmatched: 5. Germline V gene data show CDR1 as MNHEY and CDR2 as SMNVEV (reference sequence). There are 15 residues in the CDR3. CDR3: CASSNRTGSTDTQYF. CDR3 nucleotide sequence: TGTGCCAGCAGTAATCGGACAGGTAGCACAGATACGCAGTATTTT.

The chain uses TRBV30 and TRBJ1-6, with a tentative D call TRBD1 (5 bases). CDR3 length equals 15 residues. Germline V gene sequence: CDR1 GTSNPN, CDR2 SVGIG (reference sequence). Trimming left V 0 bases short and J 10 bases short, with 16 bases between. The CDR3, as DNA: TGTGCCTGGAGTGTACGGGAGGGGAAGAGATCACCCCTCCACTTT. It is translated as CAWSVREGKRSPLHF.

The rearrangement joins TRBV7-2 to TRBJ1-3; TRBD1 agrees at 7 bases. Germline assignment: CDR1 SGHTA and CDR2 FQGNSA. Trimming at V came to 5 bases and at J to 3 bases, leaving 10 bases not matched to a gene. The CDR3 length is 16 residues. CDR3 sequence: CASSRDRDHYGNTIYF. DNA of the CDR3: TGTGCCAGCAGCCGAGACAGGGACCACTATGGAAACACCATATATTTT.

This chain links TRBV11-2 with TRBJ2-7; TRBD1 matches at 8 bases. Losses at the gene ends were 5 bases for V and 6 bases for J; bases not matched to a gene: 6. In germline, CDR1 is SGHAT, CDR2 FQNNGV. The CDR3 is made up of 13 amino acids. The CDR3 sequence is CASSQGAHLEQYF. The CDR3 DNA is TGTGCCAGCAGCCAGGGGGCTCACCTCGAGCAGTACTTC. Full variable domain (rest looked up from reference TRBV11-2 and TRBJ2-7): EAGVAQSPRYKIIEKRQSVAFWCNPISGHATLYWYQQILGQGPKLLIQFQNNGVVDDSQLPKDRFSAERLKGVDSTLKIQPAKLEDSAVYLCASSQGAHLEQYFGPGTRLTVT.

The chain employs TRBV4-1 and TRBJ1-2; 8 bases are a match to TRBD1. The CDR3 has 21 amino acids. The ends lost 0 bases at V and 3 bases at J; junction bases unmatched: 21. From germline, CDR1 is MGHRA and CDR2 YSYEKL. CDR3 nucleotides: TGCGCCAGCAGCCAAGATCAGAAGGGGTCGGGACAGGACCAAAAGGACTATGGCTACACCTTC. Encoded protein: CASSQDQKGSGQDQKDYGYTF.